The present T cell receptor (beta chain) was sequenced within a study of blood T cell repertoires in COVID-19. Turning to the study itself: The United States, Italy and Spain supplied acute and convalescent COVID-19 samples. PBMCs, B-cell-depleted T cells, or T cells were the source of the cDNA or gDNA that made up the material.

Trimming left V 0 bases short and J 6 bases short, with 9 bases between. This CDR3 is built from 13 residues. Germline-derived CDR1 and CDR2 are LGHDT and YNNKEL (reference sequence). Methods used by the authors: The authors estimated nucleated cell counts from reference gene primer amplification. The protocol was immunoSEQ multiplex PCR, while the TCRdb copy is restricted to in-frame clones and leaves out a portion. V, J and clone size reflect that table, while D and trimming were determined from the DNA. In the table there are more than 200,000 clones, around nine tenths of which are singletons. This chain links TRBV3-1 (or the pseudogene TRBV3-2) with TRBJ2-7; D call uncertain. The sequence was obtained from a man younger than 45 with active or convalescent COVID-19. Sequenced input: peripheral blood. The CDR3 DNA is TGTGCCAGCAGCCAAGACGCCCCGGTCGAGCAGTACTTC. Its protein is CASSQDAPVEQYF.